The clone carrying this TCR beta chain was detected a few times. Its target is not known. These data belong to a study of response to subunit inactivated influenza vaccine. General observations from the study: That few new T cells are recruited by each seasonal influenza vaccination was the authors' suggestion.

TCRdb independently ran MiXCR on the RT-PCR reads; one entry per CDR3 protein. The profile shows about 570,000 distinct CDR3 sequences, approximately 10% of them singletons. The V gene lost 7 bases and the J gene lost 7 bases, with 7 bases spanning the gap. The CDR3 spans 9 residues. Germline loops: CDR1 DFQATT, CDR2 SNEGSKA (reference sequence). These data were also filed under a second study, of T cells expressing NK-cell markers. Per that study: Making the TCR beta cDNA relied on 5'RACE template switching with UMIs. Each of roughly six donors carried dominant NKG2C+ clonotypes accounting for about 1.0-8% of CD8+ T cells.

The sample consisted of PBMCs from blood, taken on the day of vaccination. This TCR derives from a man aged 45-65 years who received an inactivated influenza vaccine. The chain carries TRBV20-1 and TRBJ1-1; weak D call: TRBD1 (6 bases). The CDR3 reads CSEGVEAFF. CDR3 in DNA: TGCAGTGAGGGGGTTGAAGCTTTCTTT.